The T cell receptor beta chain described here comes from a study of beta chain features in type 1 diabetes. The wider study: When patients were set against healthy donors, age, gender and cell yields were similar.

The investigators reverse transcribed all of the isolated RNA, so they sequenced expressed TCRB transcripts. The protocol was immunoSEQ multiplex PCR, while the TCRdb copy is restricted to in-frame clones and leaves out a portion. The table includes about 330,000 clones, 8% to 13% detected once. Germline values: CDR1 MRHNA, CDR2 SNTAGT. The CDR3 length is 14 residues. The V gene lost 3 bases and the J gene lost 7 bases, with 13 bases spanning the gap. The rearrangement uses TRBV6-4 and TRBJ2-1, with D possibly being TRBD2 (5 bases). The receptor comes from a woman aged 25 to 39 in good health. The sample was naive CD4+ T cells from blood. As DNA, the CDR3 is TGTGCCAGCAGTGATCTAGCCCCGTGGAATGAGCAGTTCTTC. Residues: CASSDLAPWNEQFF.